These 21 T cell receptor beta chains came from one sample sequenced in a study of spatial heterogeneity in lung cancer. Time point in this sample: sample taken at primary tumor resection. Without sorting, whole RNA was sequenced from tumor, nontumor lung or frozen PBMC. From the 5' RACE reads, TCRdb called clonotypes with MiXCR, one entry per CDR3 protein. The sample lists tens of thousands of distinct CDR3 sequences, 15% to 25% occurring once. The material sequenced was PBMCs, taken at surgery. Source of these receptors: a male donor with early-stage non-small cell lung cancer.

This clonotype was seen at least ten times. This chain connects TRBV20-1 to TRBJ2-1; perhaps D is TRBD1 or TRBD2 (5 bases each). Trimming left V 3 bases short and J 8 bases short, with 20 bases between. CDR1 DFQATT and CDR2 SNEGSKA come from the germline V gene (reference sequence). The CDR3 totals 15 residues. The chain's CDR3 is CSASRGRLGRDEQFF. CDR3 nucleotides: TGCAGTGCTAGTCGGGGACGACTGGGTAGGGATGAGCAGTTCTTC.

The gene calls are TRBV19 and TRBJ2-5; 8 bases line up with TRBD2. V lost 7 bases, J lost 4 bases, and 17 bases stayed unmatched. The CDR3 spans 17 residues. The germline V gene encodes CDR1 LNHDA and CDR2 SQIVND (reference sequence). The CDR3 loop reads CASTKGWREDKRETQYF. CDR3 coding DNA: TGTGCCAGTACCAAGGGGTGGCGGGAGGACAAACGAGAGACCCAGTACTTC.

This clonotype occurred a few times. V is TRBV20-1 and J is TRBJ1-1; tentatively, D is TRBD1 (5 bases). The V gene's germline CDR1 is DFQATT and CDR2 SNEGSKA (reference sequence). This CDR3 comprises 11 residues. V was clipped by 1 base and J by 6 bases, with 6 bases between them. CDR3 nucleotide sequence: TGCAGTGCTAGAGGGGGCCCTGAAGCTTTCTTT. Its protein product is CSARGGPEAFF.

The CDR3 sequence: CASSEAVVRGETQYF. CDR3 nucleotide sequence: TGTGCCAGCAGTGAAGCCGTGGTCAGAGGGGAGACCCAGTACTTC. The chain links TRBV2 to TRBJ2-5, with a weak D call TRBD2 (5 bases). CDR1 is SNHLY and CDR2 is FYNNEI in the germline V gene. The CDR3 runs 15 residues. Deletions cut 0 bases from V and 5 bases from J, with 13 bases between.

The chain combines TRBV9 with TRBJ2-5; no definite D call. V lost 1 base and J lost 5, with 15 bases in between. Per germline, CDR1 SGDLS and CDR2 YYNGEE. CDR3 length equals 15 residues. CDR3 DNA: TGTGCCAGCAGCGTAATTGGAGCGTCCCGGGAGACCCAGTACTTC. Its translation: CASSVIGASRETQYF.

The chain has TRBV2 and TRBJ2-7, with no clear D. Germline V gives CDR1 SNHLY, CDR2 FYNNEI. The V gene lost 8 bases and the J gene lost 3 bases, with 11 bases spanning the gap. This CDR3 is built from 12 residues. Here the CDR3 reads CASGPQVYEQYF. CDR3 in DNA: TGTGCCAGCGGCCCCCAAGTCTACGAGCAGTACTTC.

This clonotype was seen a handful of times. The rearrangement uses TRBV7-2 and TRBJ2-2; no reliable D call. V was pared by 5 bases and J by 0 bases, with 10 bases between. Germline CDR1 SGHTA, CDR2 FQGNSA. This CDR3 region has 15 residues. CDR3 region: CASSHQHSNTGELFF. CDR3 nucleotide sequence: TGTGCCAGCAGCCATCAACACTCGAACACCGGGGAGCTGTTTTTT. Supplemented by reference TRBV7-2 and TRBJ2-2, the full variable domain reads GAGVSQSPSNKVTEKGKDVELRCDPISGHTALYWYRQSLGQGLEFLIYFQGNSAPDKSGLPSDRFSAERTGGSVSTLTIQRTQQEDSAVYLCASSHQHSNTGELFFGEGSRLTVL.

The chain recombines TRBV29-1 with TRBJ2-1; 10 nucleotides agree with TRBD1. CDR3 length: 13 amino acids. Looked up from germline, CDR1 is SQVTM and CDR2 is ANQGSEA. With 7 bases clipped from V and 6 bases from J, the junction kept 6 bases outside the gene matches. CDR3 sequence reads: CSASGTGVNEQFF. In DNA form, the CDR3 reads TGCAGCGCATCCGGGACAGGGGTCAATGAGCAGTTCTTC.

The chain recombines TRBV6-1 with TRBJ2-3, with 10 positions matching TRBD2. Germline trimming cut 2 bases from V and 4 bases from J; bases unmatched to any gene: 9. This CDR3 has 17 residues. Germline CDR1 reads MNHNS; CDR2 reads SASEGT. CDR3 region: CASSELSTSGAADTQYF. In nucleotides, the CDR3 is TGTGCCAGCAGTGAACTGTCCACTAGCGGGGCGGCAGATACGCAGTATTTT.

In this sample, this clonotype turned up a few times. The gene calls are TRBV7-9 and TRBJ1-5; maybe TRBD1 (5 bases). Trimming left V 5 bases short and J 6 bases short, with 17 bases between. Germline V gives CDR1 SEHNR, CDR2 FQNEAQ (reference sequence). The CDR3 loop spans 15 amino acids. The CDR3 spells CASSKAGAHGQPQHF. The CDR3 nucleotides read TGTGCCAGCAGCAAGGCCGGGGCCCACGGTCAGCCCCAGCATTTT.

The chain links TRBV7-9 to TRBJ1-6, with D unclear. V was pared by 5 bases and J by 7 bases, with 12 bases between. Germline values: CDR1 SEHNR, CDR2 FQNEAQ (reference sequence). The CDR3 has 14 amino acids. CDR3 sequence (DNA): TGTGCCAGCAGCGCCGGACTGAGCAATTCACCCCTCCACTTT. Translating gives CASSAGLSNSPLHF.

This chain joins TRBV20-1 and TRBJ2-2; 13 bases are a match to TRBD2. This CDR3 spans 17 amino acids. The germline gives CDR1 DFQATT, CDR2 SNEGSKA (reference sequence). The V segment lost 3 bases and the J segment 7 bases; nucleotides outside the gene matches: 11. Here the CDR3 reads CSASSTGTSGIVGELFF. CDR3 in DNA: TGCAGTGCTAGTTCGACCGGGACTAGCGGGATTGTCGGGGAGCTGTTTTTT.

This clonotype was picked up many times. V usage is TRBV4-2 and J usage is TRBJ2-2, with 7 nucleotides matching TRBD2. The CDR3 covers 17 residues. The germline gives CDR1 LGHNA, CDR2 YNFKEQ. The junction had 10 bases not matched to a gene; V was cut back by 6 bases and J by 0 bases. The CDR3 spells CASRSLGRATNTGELFF. CDR3 sequence (DNA): TGTGCCAGCAGGTCTCTAGGGAGGGCCACGAACACCGGGGAGCTGTTTTTT.

In this sample, this clonotype turned up a few times. This chain uses TRBV7-2 with TRBJ2-3, with D possibly being TRBD2 (5 bases). V was shortened by 1 base and J by 2 bases, with 10 bases between the two germline ends. In germline, CDR1 is SGHTA, CDR2 FQGNSA. The CDR3 sequence is 15 residues long. The CDR3 region is CASSLGGEITDTQYF. In nucleotides, the CDR3 is TGTGCCAGCAGCTTAGGTGGGGAGATCACAGATACGCAGTATTTT.

CDR3 in amino acids: CASRDTGELFF. CDR3 sequence (DNA): TGTGCCAGCAGGGACACCGGGGAGCTGTTTTTT. The rearrangement uses TRBV2 and TRBJ2-2; no definite D call. Germline CDR1 SNHLY, CDR2 FYNNEI. V lost 6 bases and J 3 bases, leaving 2 bases between the germline ends. The CDR3 runs to 11 residues.

This clonotype was recorded at least ten times. The chain uses TRBV27 and TRBJ1-1; no firm D call. V was pared by 5 bases and J by 4 bases, with 8 bases between. Per the germline V gene, CDR1 is MNHEY and CDR2 is SMNVEV (reference sequence). The CDR3 length is 12 residues. The CDR3 loop is CASSLPGTEAFF. CDR3 DNA: TGTGCCAGCAGTCTCCCAGGCACTGAAGCTTTCTTT.

The chain uses TRBV18 and TRBJ2-7; TRBD2 is a possible D gene (6 bases). This CDR3 is built from 16 residues. Trimming took off 3 bases at V and 4 bases at J, with 19 bases between the two ends. Per the germline V gene, CDR1 is KGHSH and CDR2 is LQKENI. The CDR3 DNA reads as TGTGCCAGCTCACCCTTGCCGAGGGGCGGGGCTTACGAGCAGTACTTC. Translation: CASSPLPRGGAYEQYF.

This chain uses TRBV20-1 with TRBJ2-3; 13 bases agree with TRBD2. CDR3 length: 14 amino acids. J lost 4 bases, V lost 5 bases, and 3 bases had no gene match. Germline assignment: CDR1 DFQATT and CDR2 SNEGSKA (reference sequence). The DNA for the CDR3 is TGCAGTGCTCGGGGACTAGCGGGATCAGATACGCAGTATTTT. Translated: CSARGLAGSDTQYF.

This clonotype was found many times. This chain links TRBV27 with TRBJ2-5, with 15 bases fitting TRBD2. The germline CDR1 and CDR2 sequences are MNHEY and SMNVEV (reference sequence). V lost 5 bases to trimming and J lost 5 bases; unmatched junction nucleotides: 6. The CDR3 runs to 16 residues. The CDR3 reads CASSQGLAGGEETQYF. The CDR3 DNA reads TGTGCCAGCAGTCAGGGACTAGCGGGAGGAGAGGAGACCCAGTACTTC.

The V gene is TRBV7-9, the J gene TRBJ2-7; D assignment may be TRBD1 or TRBD2 (6 bases each). The CDR3 loop spans 12 amino acids. V gave up 5 bases and J gave up 7 bases, with 12 bases separating them. Germline V lookup: CDR1 SEHNR, CDR2 FQNEAQ (reference sequence). The CDR3 DNA reads as TGTGCCAGCAGCCCCAGGGGACTTGAGCAGTACTTC. Amino acids: CASSPRGLEQYF. The full variable domain, completed using reference TRBV7-9 and TRBJ2-7, is DTGVSQNPRHKITKRGQNVTFRCDPISEHNRLYWYRQTLGQGPEFLTYFQNEAQLEKSRLLSDRFSAERPKGSFSTLEIQRTEQGDSAMYLCASSPRGLEQYFGPGTRLTVT.

In this sample, this clonotype turned up a few times. V and J are TRBV11-2 and TRBJ2-7; TRBD2 matches at 11 bases. The CDR3 consists of 16 residues. Germline V gives CDR1 SGHAT, CDR2 FQNNGV. V dropped 3 bases and J dropped 4; count of bases not matched to a gene: 8. The CDR3 here is CASSFTSGGVPYEQYF. CDR3 in DNA: TGTGCCAGCAGCTTCACTAGCGGGGGCGTTCCTTACGAGCAGTACTTC.